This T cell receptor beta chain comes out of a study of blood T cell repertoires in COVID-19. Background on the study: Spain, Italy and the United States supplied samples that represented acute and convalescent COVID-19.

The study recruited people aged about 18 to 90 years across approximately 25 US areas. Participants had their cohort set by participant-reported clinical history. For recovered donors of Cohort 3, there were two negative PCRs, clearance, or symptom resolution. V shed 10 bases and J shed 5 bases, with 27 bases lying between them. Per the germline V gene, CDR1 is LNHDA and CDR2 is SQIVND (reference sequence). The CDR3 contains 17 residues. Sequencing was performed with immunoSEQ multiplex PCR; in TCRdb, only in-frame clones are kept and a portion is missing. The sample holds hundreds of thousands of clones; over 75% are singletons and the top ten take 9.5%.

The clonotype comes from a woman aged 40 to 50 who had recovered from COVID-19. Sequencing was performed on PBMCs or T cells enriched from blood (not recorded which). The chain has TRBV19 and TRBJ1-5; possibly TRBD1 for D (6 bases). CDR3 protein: CATGRGTLSVRDQPQHF. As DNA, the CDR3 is TGTGCCACCGGGAGGGGGACACTGTCGGTTAGGGATCAGCCCCAGCATTTT.